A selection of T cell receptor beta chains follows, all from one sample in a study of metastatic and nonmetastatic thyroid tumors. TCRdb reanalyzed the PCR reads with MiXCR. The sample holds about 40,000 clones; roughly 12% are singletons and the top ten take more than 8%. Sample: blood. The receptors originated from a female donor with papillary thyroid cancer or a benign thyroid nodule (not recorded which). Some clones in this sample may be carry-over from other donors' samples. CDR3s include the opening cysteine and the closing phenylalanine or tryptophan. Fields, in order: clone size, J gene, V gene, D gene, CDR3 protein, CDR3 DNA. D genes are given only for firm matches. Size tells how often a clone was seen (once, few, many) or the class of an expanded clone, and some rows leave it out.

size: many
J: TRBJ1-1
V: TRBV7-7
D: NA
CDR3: CASSPLDTNTEAFF
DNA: TGTGCTAGCAGCCCCCTCGATACGAACACTGAAGCTTTCTTT

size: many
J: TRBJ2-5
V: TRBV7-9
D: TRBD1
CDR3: CASSWTGFEETQYF
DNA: TGTGCCAGCAGCTGGACAGGGTTTGAAGAGACCCAGTACTTC

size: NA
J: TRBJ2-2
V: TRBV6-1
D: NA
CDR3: CASSEARAAGELFF
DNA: TGTGCCAGCAGTGAAGCAAGGGCTGCCGGGGAGCTGTTTTTT

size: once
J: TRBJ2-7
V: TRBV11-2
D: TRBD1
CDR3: CASIPGDRGRLSLLYEQYF
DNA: TGTGCCAGCATCCCTGGGGACAGGGGGCGCTTGTCCCTTCTCTACGAGCAGTACTTC

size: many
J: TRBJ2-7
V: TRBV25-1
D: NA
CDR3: CASSPRLGWANPYEQYF
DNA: TGTGCCAGCAGTCCACGCCTAGGATGGGCTAACCCCTACGAGCAGTACTTC

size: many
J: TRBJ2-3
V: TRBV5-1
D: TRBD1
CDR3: CASSLPPGQSTDTQYF
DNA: TGCGCCAGCAGCTTACCACCGGGACAGAGCACAGATACGCAGTATTTT

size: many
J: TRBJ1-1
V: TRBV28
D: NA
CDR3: CASSEWTDRNTEAFF
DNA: TGTGCCAGCAGCGAGTGGACAGACAGGAACACTGAAGCTTTCTTT

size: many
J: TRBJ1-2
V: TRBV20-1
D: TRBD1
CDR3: CSAMDRFYGYTF
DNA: TGCAGTGCAATGGACAGGTTCTATGGCTACACCTTC

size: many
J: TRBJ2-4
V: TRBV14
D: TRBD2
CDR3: CASSPSLAEGAKNIQYF
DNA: TGTGCCAGCAGCCCGTCTCTAGCGGAGGGGGCCAAAAACATTCAGTACTTC

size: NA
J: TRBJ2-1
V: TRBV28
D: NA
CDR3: CASGKGGLTSYNEQFF
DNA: TGTGCCAGCGGAAAGGGGGGTCTTACCTCCTACAATGAGCAGTTCTTC

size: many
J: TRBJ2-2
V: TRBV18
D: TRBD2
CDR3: CASSLAGVTGELFF
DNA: TGTGCCAGCTCACTAGCGGGAGTTACCGGGGAGCTGTTTTTT

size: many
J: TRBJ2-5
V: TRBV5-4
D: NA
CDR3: CASSSGSRQAETQYF
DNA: TGTGCCAGCAGCTCTGGGTCGCGACAAGCGGAGACCCAGTACTTC

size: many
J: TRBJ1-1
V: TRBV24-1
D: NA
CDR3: CATSDNRAAFF
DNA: TGTGCCACCAGTGATAACAGGGCTGCTTTCTTT

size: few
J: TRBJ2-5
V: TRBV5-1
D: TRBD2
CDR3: CASSLSLAGPLIQETQYF
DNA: TGCGCCAGCAGCTTGTCGCTAGCGGGACCTCTCATTCAGGAGACCCAGTACTTC

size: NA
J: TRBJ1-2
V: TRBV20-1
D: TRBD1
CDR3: CSAWDRDYGYTF
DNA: TGCAGTGCTTGGGACAGGGACTATGGCTACACCTTC

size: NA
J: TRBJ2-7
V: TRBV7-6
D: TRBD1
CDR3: CASSLAAGGEQYF
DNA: TGTGCCAGCAGCTTAGCGGCAGGGGGCGAGCAGTACTTC

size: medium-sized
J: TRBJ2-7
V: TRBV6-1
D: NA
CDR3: CASSEGPSSYEQYF
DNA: TGTGCCAGCAGCGAGGGGCCTAGCTCCTACGAGCAGTACTTC

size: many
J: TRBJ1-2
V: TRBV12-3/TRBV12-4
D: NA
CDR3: CASSLTEYGYTF
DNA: TGTGCCAGCAGTCTCACAGAATATGGCTACACCTTC

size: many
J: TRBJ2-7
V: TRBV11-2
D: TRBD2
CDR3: CASSLRLAGSPYEQYF
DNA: TGTGCCAGCAGCTTGAGACTAGCGGGATCCCCCTACGAGCAGTACTTC

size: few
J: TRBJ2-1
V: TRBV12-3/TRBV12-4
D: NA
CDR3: CASSLGRTYSYNEQFF
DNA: TGTGCCAGCAGTCTGGGCCGGACATACTCCTACAATGAGCAGTTCTTC

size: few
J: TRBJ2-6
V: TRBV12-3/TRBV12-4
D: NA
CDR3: CAGTISGTGANVLTF
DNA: TGTGCCGGCACCATAAGTGGGACCGGGGCCAACGTCCTGACTTTC

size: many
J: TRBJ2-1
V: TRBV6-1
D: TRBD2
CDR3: CASRKAGTSDYNEQFF
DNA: TGTGCCAGCAGAAAAGCCGGGACTAGCGACTACAATGAGCAGTTCTTC

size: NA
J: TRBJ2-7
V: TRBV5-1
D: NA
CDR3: CASILRLSDYEQYF
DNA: TGCGCCAGCATCTTGAGGCTATCGGACTACGAGCAGTACTTC

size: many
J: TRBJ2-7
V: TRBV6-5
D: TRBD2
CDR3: CASSYPSTSGRAFVRGEQYF
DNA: TGTGCCAGCAGTTACCCCTCGACTAGCGGGAGGGCCTTTGTTCGAGGCGAGCAGTACTTC

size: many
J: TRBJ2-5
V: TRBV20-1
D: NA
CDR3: CSAEARGQFQETQYF
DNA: TGCAGTGCGGAAGCAAGAGGACAGTTTCAAGAGACCCAGTACTTC

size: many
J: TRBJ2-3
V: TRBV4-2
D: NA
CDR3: CASSGEGLGTDTQYF
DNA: TGTGCCAGCAGCGGAGAGGGGTTGGGCACAGATACGCAGTATTTT

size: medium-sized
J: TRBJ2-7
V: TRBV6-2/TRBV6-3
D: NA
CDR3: CASRRTVVYEQYF
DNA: TGTGCCAGCAGGCGGACGGTAGTATACGAGCAGTACTTC

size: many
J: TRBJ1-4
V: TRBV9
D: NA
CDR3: CASSVDWGGSGEKLFF
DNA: TGTGCCAGCAGCGTGGATTGGGGAGGGTCGGGTGAAAAACTGTTTTTT

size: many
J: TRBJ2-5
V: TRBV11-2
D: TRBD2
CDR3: CASSLGAGEETQYF
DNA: TGTGCCAGCAGCTTAGGGGCGGGGGAAGAGACCCAGTACTTC

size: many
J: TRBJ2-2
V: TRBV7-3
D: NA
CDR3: CASSLNPRDTGELFF
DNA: TGTGCCAGCAGCTTAAATCCACGGGACACCGGGGAGCTGTTTTTT

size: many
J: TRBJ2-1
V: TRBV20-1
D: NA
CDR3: CSASKEYNEQFF
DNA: TGCAGTGCTAGTAAGGAGTACAATGAGCAGTTCTTC

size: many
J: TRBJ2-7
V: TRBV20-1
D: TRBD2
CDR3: CSARWASGSFYEQYF
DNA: TGCAGTGCTAGGTGGGCTAGCGGGAGTTTCTACGAGCAGTACTTC

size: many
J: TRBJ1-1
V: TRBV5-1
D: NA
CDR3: CASSLVGGNTEAFF
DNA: TGCGCCAGCAGCTTGGTGGGGGGGAACACTGAAGCTTTCTTT

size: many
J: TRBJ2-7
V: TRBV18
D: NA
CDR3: CASSRELYEQYF
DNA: TGTGCCAGCTCAAGGGAACTCTACGAGCAGTACTTC

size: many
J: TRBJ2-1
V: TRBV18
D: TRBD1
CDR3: CASSPRDRRNGEQFF
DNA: TGTGCCAGCTCACCCCGGGACAGGCGAAACGGTGAGCAGTTCTTC

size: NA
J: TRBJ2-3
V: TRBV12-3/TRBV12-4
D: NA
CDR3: CASSWESGEIQYF
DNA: TGTGCCAGCAGTTGGGAATCGGGGGAAATTCAGTATTTT

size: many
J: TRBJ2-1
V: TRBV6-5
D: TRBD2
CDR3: CASTDRWGVAGGTYNEQFF
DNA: TGTGCCAGCACCGACAGATGGGGAGTAGCGGGAGGGACCTACAATGAGCAGTTCTTC

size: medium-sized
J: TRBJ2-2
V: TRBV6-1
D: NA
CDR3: CASSKRGTGELFF
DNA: TGTGCCAGCAGTAAGAGGGGCACCGGGGAGCTGTTTTTT

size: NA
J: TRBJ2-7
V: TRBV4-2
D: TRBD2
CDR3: CASSQELAGIYEQYF
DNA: TGTGCCAGCAGCCAAGAGCTAGCGGGGATTTACGAGCAGTACTTC

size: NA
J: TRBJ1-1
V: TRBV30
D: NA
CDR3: CAWSGARGEAEAFF
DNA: TGTGCCTGGAGTGGGGCTAGGGGGGAGGCTGAAGCTTTCTTT

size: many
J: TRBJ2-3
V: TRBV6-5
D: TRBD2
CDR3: CASSPPGSGGDPTDTQYF
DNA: TGTGCCAGCAGTCCCCCGGGGAGCGGGGGGGACCCCACAGATACGCAGTATTTT

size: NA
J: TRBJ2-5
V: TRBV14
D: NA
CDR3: CASSQTPGLSQETQYF
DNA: TGTGCCAGCAGCCAAACCCCGGGACTTTCACAAGAGACCCAGTACTTC

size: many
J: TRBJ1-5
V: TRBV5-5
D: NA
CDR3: CASQSQVSNQPQHF
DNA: TGTGCCAGCCAATCGCAGGTTAGCAATCAGCCCCAGCATTTT

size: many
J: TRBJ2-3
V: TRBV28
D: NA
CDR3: CASGASTDTQYF
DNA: TGTGCCAGCGGGGCTAGCACAGATACGCAGTATTTT

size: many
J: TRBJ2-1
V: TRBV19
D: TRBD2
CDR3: CASSKGLAGALGSYNEQFF
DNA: TGTGCCAGTAGTAAGGGACTAGCGGGAGCCTTAGGGTCCTACAATGAGCAGTTCTTC

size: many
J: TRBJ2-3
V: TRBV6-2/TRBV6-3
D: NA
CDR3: CASSRPKRGLLRTDTQYF
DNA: TGTGCCAGCAGTCGACCCAAAAGGGGCCTCCTCCGCACAGATACGCAGTATTTT

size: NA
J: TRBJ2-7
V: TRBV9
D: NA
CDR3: CASSGGWVSSYEQYF
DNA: TGTGCCAGCAGCGGGGGGTGGGTGAGCTCCTACGAGCAGTACTTC

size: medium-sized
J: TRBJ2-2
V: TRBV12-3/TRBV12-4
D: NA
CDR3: CASSAYRADTGELFF
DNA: TGTGCCAGCAGTGCCTACAGGGCCGACACCGGGGAGCTGTTTTTT

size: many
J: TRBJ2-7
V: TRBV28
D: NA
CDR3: CASSTSYEQYF
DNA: TGTGCCAGCAGTACCTCCTACGAGCAGTACTTC

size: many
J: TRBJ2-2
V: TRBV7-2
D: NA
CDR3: CASSLGAGVHTGELFF
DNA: TGTGCCAGCAGCTTAGGCGCAGGGGTTCACACCGGGGAGCTGTTTTTT

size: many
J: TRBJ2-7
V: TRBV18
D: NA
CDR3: CASSPPDRHEQYF
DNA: TGTGCCAGCTCACCTCCTGACAGACACGAGCAGTACTTC